One and the same sample provided the 5 T cell receptor beta chains below, sequenced in a study of shared clonotypes between healthy human individuals. Cells designated naive CD8 were CD45RO-negative and were positively selected for CCR7, with terminally differentiated effector memory CD45RA+ cells excluded. TCRdb's copy holds only in-frame clones and misses some; the assay was immunoSEQ multiplex PCR. Here the sample spans about 2 million clones, 85% to 95% being singletons. The sequencing input was naive CD8+ T cells sorted from blood. The receptor source for this set is a man aged 18 to 30 in good health.

This rearrangement joins TRBV4-1 to TRBJ2-5, with TRBD2 identical over 8 bases. There are 17 residues in the CDR3. CDR1 is MGHRA and CDR2 is YSYEKL in the germline V gene. J gave up 4 bases and V 0 bases, and 10 bases lay outside the gene matches. CDR3 DNA: TGCGCCAGCAGCCAAGATCCAGCAGCGGGGGTACGAGAGACCCAGTACTTC. This sequence encodes CASSQDPAAGVRETQYF.

The chain recombines TRBV30 with TRBJ2-7; maybe TRBD2 (5 bases). Per germline, CDR1 GTSNPN and CDR2 SVGIG (reference sequence). CDR3 size: 13 residues. V was cut by 0 bases and J by 2 bases, with 8 bases left in between. CDR3 amino acids: CAWSVSGAYEQYF. The CDR3 nucleotides are TGTGCCTGGAGTGTGTCCGGGGCCTACGAGCAGTACTTC.

The rearrangement joins TRBV28 to TRBJ2-7, with 9 bases aligning to TRBD1. J gave up 6 bases and V 9 bases, and 12 bases lay outside the gene matches. The germline CDR1 and CDR2 sequences are MDHEN and SYDVKM. The CDR3 contains 14 residues. CDR3 loop: CASIPGQGLFEQYF. DNA for the CDR3: TGTGCCAGTATACCGGGACAGGGTCTCTTCGAGCAGTACTTC.

The chain employs TRBV5-1 and TRBJ1-1; 8 nucleotides agree with TRBD1. This CDR3 has 14 amino acids. Per germline, CDR1 SGHRS and CDR2 YFSETQ. V trimming: 4 bases; J trimming: 3 bases; junction bases outside the gene matches: 5. The CDR3 DNA is TGCGCCAGCAGCATAGGACAGGGCCACACTGAAGCTTTCTTT. As protein: CASSIGQGHTEAFF.

This clone was recorded once. The chain employs TRBV7-9 and TRBJ2-1; 12 bases agree with TRBD2. The germline CDR1 and CDR2 sequences are SEHNR and FQNEAQ (reference sequence). V shed 5 bases and J 3 bases; nucleotides not matched to a gene: 5. The CDR3 contains 16 residues. The CDR3 loop is CASSLTSGGHYNEQFF. The CDR3 DNA reads TGTGCCAGCAGCCTGACTAGCGGGGGACACTACAATGAGCAGTTCTTC.